A single sample is the source of the 16 T cell receptor beta chains below, sequenced in a study of T-cell memory formation after mild COVID-19. Each CDR3 protein is one row after TCRdb ran MiXCR on the 5' RACE reads. This repertoire shows under 250,000 distinct CDR3 sequences, less than 20% found once; its top ten account for 2.1%. Source material: PBMCs or a T cell subset sorted from them (not recorded which). The source of these receptors is an adult woman who had mild COVID-19 (a few samples of this study predate the infection). Cell type and time point are not known.

This clonotype was seen ten or more times. The rearrangement uses TRBV5-1 and TRBJ1-6; D uncertain. This CDR3 has 17 residues. Trimming cost V 4 bases and J 0 bases, with 14 bases left between them. CDR1 and CDR2 from the germline V gene are SGHRS and YFSETQ. Written as DNA, the CDR3 is TGCGCCAGCAGCCCCCTAGGTGACCCCTCCTATAATTCACCCCTCCACTTT. Amino acids: CASSPLGDPSYNSPLHF.

V gene TRBV30 combines with J gene TRBJ1-2; D gene unclear. From germline, CDR1 is GTSNPN and CDR2 SVGIG (reference sequence). V was clipped by 3 bases and J by 1 base, with 6 bases between them. The CDR3 is made up of 12 amino acids. CDR3 protein: CAWRRVNYGYTF. The CDR3 coding sequence is TGTGCCTGGAGGAGGGTTAACTATGGCTACACCTTC. Supplemented by reference TRBV30 and TRBJ1-2, the full variable domain reads SQTIHQWPATLVQPVGSPLSLECTVEGTSNPNLYWYRQAAGRGLQLLFYSVGIGQISSEVPQNLSASRPQDRQFILSSKKLLLSDSGFYLCAWRRVNYGYTFGSGTRLTVV.

This clonotype showed up many times. The chain recombines TRBV7-9 with TRBJ2-3, with no clear D. The CDR3 covers 12 residues. Germline V CDR1 and CDR2: SEHNR, FQNEAQ (reference sequence). Deletions cut 5 bases from V and 6 bases from J, with 9 bases between. The CDR3 sequence: CASSPQGDTQYF. The CDR3 bases are TGTGCCAGCAGCCCTCAAGGGGATACGCAGTATTTT.

This clonotype was counted between two and nine times. The chain is built from TRBV12-3 or TRBV12-4 and TRBJ2-3, with 7 positions matching TRBD2. Unmatched junction bases numbered 10, after V lost 6 bases and J lost 1 base. The CDR3 covers 16 residues. The CDR3 nucleotides read TGTGCCAGCAGCCCCCTAGCGGACACCCGCACAGATACGCAGTATTTT. This codes for CASSPLADTRTDTQYF.

V and J are TRBV7-3 and TRBJ2-1; 7 bases align to TRBD1. This CDR3 comprises 15 residues. Germline-derived CDR1 and CDR2 are SGHTA and FQGTGA. V was clipped by 3 bases and J by 1 base; unmatched bases: 3. CDR3 amino acids: CASSFRQGSYNEQFF. The CDR3 region has the DNA TGTGCCAGCAGCTTCCGACAGGGTTCCTACAATGAGCAGTTCTTC.

This clonotype occurred many times. This chain uses TRBV10-3 with TRBJ1-2, with D perhaps TRBD1 (6 bases). The V gene lost 3 bases and the J gene lost 4 bases, with 9 bases spanning the gap. Germline V gene sequence: CDR1 ENHRY, CDR2 SYGVKD. The CDR3 spans 13 residues. DNA for the CDR3: TGTGCCATCAGTGAACAGGGAGTCTATGGCTACACCTTC. Its protein is CAISEQGVYGYTF.

There are a few counts of this clonotype. The chain links TRBV27 to TRBJ2-1; TRBD1 aligns across 7 bases. Germline V CDR1 and CDR2: MNHEY, SMNVEV (reference sequence). The CDR3 runs to 15 residues. Unmatched junction bases numbered 13, after V lost 5 bases and J lost 9 bases. This CDR3 is CASSQRTGGGPEQFF. The CDR3 region has the DNA TGTGCCAGCAGTCAACGGACAGGAGGTGGTCCTGAGCAGTTCTTC.

The chain links TRBV24-1 to TRBJ2-1; 10 bases are shared with TRBD2. Germline V gene lookup returns CDR1 KGHDR and CDR2 SFDVKD. Unmatched junction bases numbered 4, after V lost 6 bases and J lost 0 bases. The CDR3 has 16 residues. This CDR3 reads CATSPLAGSSYNEQFF. CDR3 in DNA: TGTGCCACCAGTCCACTAGCGGGAAGCTCCTACAATGAGCAGTTCTTC.

V is TRBV5-1 and J is TRBJ2-1, with D unclear. Between the trimmed V and J ends, which lost 4 bases and 5 bases, there was a span of 7 bases. There are 12 residues in the CDR3. CDR1 and CDR2 from the germline V gene are SGHRS and YFSETQ. In DNA, the CDR3 is TGCGCCAGCAGCGTCCGGCACAATGAGCAGTTCTTC. Protein sequence: CASSVRHNEQFF. The variable domain in full, with the rest retrieved from reference TRBV5-1 and TRBJ2-1, is KAGVTQTPRYLIKTRGQQVTLSCSPISGHRSVSWYQQTPGQGLQFLFEYFSETQRNKGNFPGRFSGRQFSNSRSEMNVSTLELGDSALYLCASSVRHNEQFFGPGTRLTVL.

V and J are TRBV12-3 or TRBV12-4 and TRBJ1-5; tentative D call: TRBD1 (6 bases). CDR3 length: 13 residues. The V end lost 6 bases, the J end lost 9 bases, and 15 bases lay between the germline ends. Here the CDR3 reads CASRSDSQWPQHF. CDR3 coding DNA: TGTGCCAGCAGATCGGACAGTCAATGGCCCCAGCATTTT.

In this sample, this clonotype turned up a few times. The chain uses TRBV9 and TRBJ2-7; D gene uncertain. Germline V gene sequence: CDR1 SGDLS, CDR2 YYNGEE. V was shortened by 4 bases and J by 4 bases, with 18 bases between the two germline ends. The CDR3 is 15 amino acids. Written as DNA, the CDR3 is TGTGCCAGCAGCCCCCAAGGCCGGGTTCAGTACGAGCAGTACTTC. It specifies CASSPQGRVQYEQYF. The full variable domain, completed using reference TRBV9 and TRBJ2-7, is DSGVTQTPKHLITATGQRVTLRCSPRSGDLSVYWYQQSLDQGLQFLIQYYNGEERAKGNILERFSAQQFPDLHSELNLSSLELGDSALYFCASSPQGRVQYEQYFGPGTRLTVT.

This sequence joins TRBV30 and TRBJ1-5; 9 bases line up with TRBD1. V lost 1 base, J lost 4 bases, and 8 bases stayed unmatched. Germline V gene data show CDR1 as GTSNPN and CDR2 as SVGIG (reference sequence). The CDR3 loop spans 16 amino acids. The CDR3 DNA is TGTGCCTGGAGTGATGTGACAGGGGGAAGGAATCAGCCCCAGCATTTT. Its translation: CAWSDVTGGRNQPQHF.

This clonotype was counted only a few times. Written as DNA, the CDR3 is TGTGCCAGCAGCAAGAAAAGCATTACAAGCGGCTACACCTTC. It codes for CASSKKSITSGYTF. The V gene is TRBV6-2 or TRBV6-3, the J gene TRBJ1-2; D gene uncertain. The germline V and J ends were trimmed by 6 bases and 8 bases, with 19 bases remaining between them. Germline V gene data show CDR1 as MNHEY and CDR2 as SVGEGT. The CDR3 sequence is 14 residues long.

V usage is TRBV6-2 or TRBV6-3 and J usage is TRBJ2-4, with a tentative D call TRBD2 (6 bases). The CDR3 extends over 13 amino acids. Germline CDR1 MNHEY, CDR2 SVGEGT. The V and J ends lost 5 bases and 8 bases respectively, with 13 bases between them. CDR3 bases: TGTGCCAGCAGTCCCGACGGGACTTACATTCAGTACTTC. Encoded protein: CASSPDGTYIQYF.

At least ten counts were recorded for this clonotype. The chain is built from TRBV10-3 and TRBJ2-7; 9 bases fit TRBD1. The junction had 6 bases not matched to a gene; V was cut back by 10 bases and J by 5 bases. The CDR3 is made up of 12 amino acids. In germline, CDR1 is ENHRY, CDR2 SYGVKD. This CDR3 reads CATNRDRDEQYF. The CDR3 DNA reads as TGTGCCACCAATCGGGACAGGGACGAGCAGTACTTC.

Ten or more counts support this clonotype. The CDR3 DNA sequence: TGCAGTGCTAGCGGGGGGGATACAGATACGCAGTATTTT. Translating it yields CSASGGDTDTQYF. The rearrangement joins TRBV20-1 to TRBJ2-3; 8 nucleotides align to TRBD2. The CDR3 has 13 residues. Germline trimming cut 3 bases from V and 3 bases from J; bases unmatched to any gene: 2. Germline CDR1 and CDR2: DFQATT and SNEGSKA (reference sequence).